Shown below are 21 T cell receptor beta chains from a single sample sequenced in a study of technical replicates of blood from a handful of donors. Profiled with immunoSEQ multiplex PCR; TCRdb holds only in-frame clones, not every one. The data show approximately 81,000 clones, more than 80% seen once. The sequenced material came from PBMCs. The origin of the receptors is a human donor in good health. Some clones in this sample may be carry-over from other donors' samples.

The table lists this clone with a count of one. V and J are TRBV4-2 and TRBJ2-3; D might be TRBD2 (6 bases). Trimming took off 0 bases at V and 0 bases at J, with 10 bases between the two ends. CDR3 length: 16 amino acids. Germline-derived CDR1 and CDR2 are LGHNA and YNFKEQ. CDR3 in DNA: TGTGCCAGCAGCCAAGATGGGGGGTTAAGCACAGATACGCAGTATTTT. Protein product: CASSQDGGLSTDTQYF.

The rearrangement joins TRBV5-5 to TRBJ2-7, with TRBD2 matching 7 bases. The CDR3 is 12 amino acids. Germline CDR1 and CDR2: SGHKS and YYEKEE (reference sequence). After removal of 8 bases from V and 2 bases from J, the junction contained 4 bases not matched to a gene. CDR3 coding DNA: TGTGCCAGTCGACGGGGGGCCTACGAGCAGTACTTC. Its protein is CASRRGAYEQYF.

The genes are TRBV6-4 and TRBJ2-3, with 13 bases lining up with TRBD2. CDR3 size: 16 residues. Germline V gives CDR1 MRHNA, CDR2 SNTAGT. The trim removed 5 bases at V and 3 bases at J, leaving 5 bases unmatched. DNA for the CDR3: TGTGCCAGCAGTCCCACTAGCGGGAGGGGGACAGATACGCAGTATTTT. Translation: CASSPTSGRGTDTQYF.

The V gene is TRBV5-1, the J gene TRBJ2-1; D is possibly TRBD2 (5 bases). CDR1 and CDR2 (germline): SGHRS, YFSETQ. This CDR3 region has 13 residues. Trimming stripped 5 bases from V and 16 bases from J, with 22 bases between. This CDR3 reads CASRSAPGPGGFF. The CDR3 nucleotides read TGCGCCAGCAGGTCTGCTCCGGGCCCAGGAGGTTTCTTC.

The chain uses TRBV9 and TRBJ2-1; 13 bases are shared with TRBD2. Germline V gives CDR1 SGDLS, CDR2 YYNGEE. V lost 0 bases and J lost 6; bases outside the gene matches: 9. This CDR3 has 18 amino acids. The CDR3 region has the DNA TGTGCCAGCAGCGTAGCTTTTTGGACTAGCGGGGGCCGCAATGAGCAGTTCTTC. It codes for CASSVAFWTSGGRNEQFF.

The CDR3 bases are TGTGCCAGCAGAGCGGGGGGGCCCTACGAGCAGTACTTC. Translating it yields CASRAGGPYEQYF. The rearrangement links TRBV28 to TRBJ2-7, with TRBD2 matching over 10 bases. Per germline, CDR1 MDHEN and CDR2 SYDVKM. Germline trimming cut 6 bases from V and 2 bases from J; bases unmatched to any gene: 1. The CDR3 is made up of 13 amino acids.

This chain's CDR3 is CASSQEWRATGTDTQYF. For the CDR3, the DNA is TGTGCCAGCAGCCAAGAGTGGAGGGCGACGGGCACAGATACGCAGTATTTT. V gene TRBV4-2 combines with J gene TRBJ2-3; TRBD2 might be the D (6 bases). Germline CDR1 is LGHNA and CDR2 is YNFKEQ. There are 17 residues in the CDR3. The V end lost 0 bases, the J end lost 1 base, and 14 bases lay between the germline ends.

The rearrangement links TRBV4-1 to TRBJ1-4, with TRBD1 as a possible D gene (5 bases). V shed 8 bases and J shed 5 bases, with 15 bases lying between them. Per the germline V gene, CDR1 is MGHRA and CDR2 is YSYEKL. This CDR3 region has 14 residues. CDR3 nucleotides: TGCGCCAGCCGAGCCGGGGGGTTAAATGAAAAACTGTTTTTT. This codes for CASRAGGLNEKLFF.

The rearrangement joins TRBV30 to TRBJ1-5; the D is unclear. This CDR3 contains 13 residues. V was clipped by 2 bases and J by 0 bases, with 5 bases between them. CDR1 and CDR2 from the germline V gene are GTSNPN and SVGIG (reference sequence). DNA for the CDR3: TGTGCCTGGAGTCCCAGTAGCAATCAGCCCCAGCATTTT. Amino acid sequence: CAWSPSSNQPQHF.

CDR3 nucleotides: TGTGCCAGCAGCTTAACTATGGACAGCAATTCACCCCTCCACTTT. This gives the protein CASSLTMDSNSPLHF. The chain is built from TRBV7-2 and TRBJ1-6; tentatively, D is TRBD1 (6 bases). From germline, CDR1 is SGHTA and CDR2 FQGNSA. Trimming took off 2 bases at V and 7 bases at J, with 12 bases between the two ends. The length of the CDR3 is 15 residues. The complete variable domain, with remaining parts taken from reference TRBV7-2 and TRBJ1-6, reads GAGVSQSPSNKVTEKGKDVELRCDPISGHTALYWYRQSLGQGLEFLIYFQGNSAPDKSGLPSDRFSAERTGGSVSTLTIQRTQQEDSAVYLCASSLTMDSNSPLHFGNGTRLTVT.

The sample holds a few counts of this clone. CDR3 nucleotides: TGTGCCAGCAGTTACTCGGGGGGGCCCCAGCATTTT. Translated, it gives CASSYSGGPQHF. The chain couples TRBV6-5 to TRBJ1-5; possibly TRBD1 for D (5 bases). In germline, CDR1 is MNHEY, CDR2 SVGAGI. The CDR3 is made up of 12 amino acids. V lost 0 bases and J lost 9, with 6 bases in between.

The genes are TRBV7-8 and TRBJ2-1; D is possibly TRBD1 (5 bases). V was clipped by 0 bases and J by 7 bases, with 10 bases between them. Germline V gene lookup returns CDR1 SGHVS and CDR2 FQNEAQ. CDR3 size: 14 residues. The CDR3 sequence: CASSLAGRMNEQFF. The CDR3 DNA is TGTGCCAGCAGCTTAGCGGGGCGGATGAATGAGCAGTTCTTC.

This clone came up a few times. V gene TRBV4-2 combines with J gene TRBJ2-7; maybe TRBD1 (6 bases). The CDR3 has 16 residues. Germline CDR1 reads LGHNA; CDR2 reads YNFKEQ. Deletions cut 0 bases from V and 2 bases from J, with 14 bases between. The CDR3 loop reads CASSQDPAEGAYEQYF. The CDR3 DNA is TGTGCCAGCAGCCAAGATCCGGCTGAGGGGGCCTACGAGCAGTACTTC.

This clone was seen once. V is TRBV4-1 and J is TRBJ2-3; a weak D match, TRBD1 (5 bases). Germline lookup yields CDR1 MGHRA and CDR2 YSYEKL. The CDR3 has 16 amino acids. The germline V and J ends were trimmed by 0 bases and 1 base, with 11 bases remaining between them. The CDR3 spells CASSQDQGWGTDTQYF. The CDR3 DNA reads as TGCGCCAGCAGCCAAGATCAGGGCTGGGGCACAGATACGCAGTATTTT.

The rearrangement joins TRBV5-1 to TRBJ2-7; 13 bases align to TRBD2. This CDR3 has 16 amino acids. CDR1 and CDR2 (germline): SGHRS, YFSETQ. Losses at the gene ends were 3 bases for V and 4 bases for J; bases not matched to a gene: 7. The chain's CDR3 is CASSSAGLAGAYEQYF. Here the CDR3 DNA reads TGCGCCAGCAGCTCAGCCGGACTAGCGGGGGCTTACGAGCAGTACTTC.

CDR3 nucleotide sequence: TGTGCCAGCAGTTACCGCAGGGGAACGAACACTGAAGCTTTCTTT. Its protein is CASSYRRGTNTEAFF. The rearrangement uses TRBV6-6 and TRBJ1-1, with D possibly TRBD1 on 6 matching bases. This CDR3 is built from 15 residues. Trimming removed 2 bases from V and 1 base from J, with 11 bases in between. Germline V gene sequence: CDR1 MNHNY, CDR2 SVGAGI (reference sequence).

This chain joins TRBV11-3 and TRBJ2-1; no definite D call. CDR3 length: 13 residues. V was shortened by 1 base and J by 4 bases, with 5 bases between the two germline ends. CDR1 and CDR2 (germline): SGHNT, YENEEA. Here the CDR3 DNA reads TGTGCCAGCAGCTTAGGTCTGTACAATGAGCAGTTCTTC. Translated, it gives CASSLGLYNEQFF.

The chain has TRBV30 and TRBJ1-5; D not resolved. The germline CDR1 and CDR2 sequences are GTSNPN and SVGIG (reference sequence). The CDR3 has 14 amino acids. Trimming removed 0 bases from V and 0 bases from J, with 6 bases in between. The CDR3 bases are TGTGCCTGGAGTGTATACGGTAGCAATCAGCCCCAGCATTTT. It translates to CAWSVYGSNQPQHF. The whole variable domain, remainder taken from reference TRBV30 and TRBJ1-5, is SQTIHQWPATLVQPVGSPLSLECTVEGTSNPNLYWYRQAAGRGLQLLFYSVGIGQISSEVPQNLSASRPQDRQFILSSKKLLLSDSGFYLCAWSVYGSNQPQHFGDGTRLSIL.

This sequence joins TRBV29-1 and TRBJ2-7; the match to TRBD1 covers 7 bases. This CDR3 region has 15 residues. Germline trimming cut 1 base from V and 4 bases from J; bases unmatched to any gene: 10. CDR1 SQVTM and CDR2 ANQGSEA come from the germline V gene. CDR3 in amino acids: CSVEAPGTEDYEQYF. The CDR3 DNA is TGCAGCGTTGAAGCCCCCGGGACAGAAGATTACGAGCAGTACTTC.

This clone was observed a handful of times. The CDR3 sequence: CASSQARRDSYEQYF. The CDR3 coding sequence is TGCGCCAGCAGCCAAGCCCGGCGGGACTCCTACGAGCAGTACTTC. The chain recombines TRBV4-1 with TRBJ2-7, with D possibly being TRBD2 (6 bases). The germline gives CDR1 MGHRA, CDR2 YSYEKL. This CDR3 region has 15 residues. Trimming left V 1 base short and J 0 bases short, with 10 bases between.

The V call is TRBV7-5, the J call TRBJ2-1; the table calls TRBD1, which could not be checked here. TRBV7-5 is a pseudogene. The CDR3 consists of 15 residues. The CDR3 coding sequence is TGTGTCAGAAGGGTCCGGGACAGACCCTACAATGAGCAGTTCTTC. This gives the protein CVRRVRDRPYNEQFF.